This entry lists 12 T cell receptor beta chains sequenced from one sample in a study of T cell changes during pregnancy in multiple sclerosis. Data came from immunoSEQ multiplex PCR; TCRdb stores just in-frame clones and leaves some out. The table has over 45,000 clones, around 92% seen once. Sequenced here: CD4+ T cells from peripheral blood mononuclear cells, sampled in the second trimester of pregnancy. Every receptor here comes from a female donor in good health, enrolled as a control in a pregnancy study.

The gene calls are TRBV21-1 and TRBJ2-2; the D call TRBD1 from the table was never checked on the DNA. TRBV21-1 is a pseudogene. This CDR3 has 18 amino acids. The CDR3: CASSKGGAGQGAGGELFF. CDR3 sequence (DNA): TGTGCCAGCAGCAAAGGGGGTGCGGGACAGGGGGCTGGCGGGGAGCTGTTTTTT.

The chain links TRBV10-3 to TRBJ2-2; D is unresolved. CDR1 ENHRY and CDR2 SYGVKD come from the germline V gene. Between the trimmed V and J ends, which lost 6 bases and 0 bases, there was a span of 8 bases. This CDR3 has 14 amino acids. DNA for the CDR3: TGTGCCATCAGGGCCGATTCGAACACCGGGGAGCTGTTTTTT. Translating gives CAIRADSNTGELFF.

The V call is TRBV7-3, the J call TRBJ2-7, with a weak D call TRBD2 (5 bases). The CDR3 covers 14 residues. The germline gives CDR1 SGHTA, CDR2 FQGTGA. V gave up 1 base and J gave up 6 bases, with 13 bases separating them. CDR3 sequence reads: CASSLNEGAGEQYF. CDR3 bases: TGTGCCAGCAGCTTAAATGAGGGAGCCGGCGAGCAGTACTTC.

The rearrangement links TRBV7-9 to TRBJ1-1, with 8 bases that match TRBD1. The CDR3 covers 15 residues. J gave up 6 bases and V 4 bases, and 10 bases lay outside the gene matches. Germline loops: CDR1 SEHNR, CDR2 FQNEAQ (reference sequence). CDR3 amino acids: CASSSMQGARSEAFF. The CDR3, as DNA: TGTGCCAGCAGCTCAATGCAGGGGGCGAGATCTGAAGCTTTCTTT.

The chain uses TRBV15 and TRBJ2-7; maybe TRBD1 (5 bases). In germline, CDR1 is LNHNV, CDR2 YYDKDF (reference sequence). CDR3 length: 17 residues. V dropped 2 bases and J dropped 2 bases, with 19 bases sitting between them. CDR3 DNA sequence: TGTGCCACCAGCAGAATCTGGGGCGGAACGCTAGCCTACGAGCAGTACTTC. It specifies CATSRIWGGTLAYEQYF. The full variable domain, completed using reference TRBV15 and TRBJ2-7, is DAMVIQNPRYQVTQFGKPVTLSCSQTLNHNVMYWYQQKSSQAPKLLFHYYDKDFNNEADTPDNFQSRRPNTSFCFLDIRSPGLGDTAMYLCATSRIWGGTLAYEQYFGPGTRLTVT.

V and J are TRBV5-8 and TRBJ2-3; no clear D. This CDR3 comprises 14 residues. Germline V CDR1 and CDR2: SGHTS, YDEGEE. Trimming stripped 1 base from V and 0 bases from J, with 6 bases between. The CDR3 sequence: CASSLTGSTDTQYF. The DNA of the CDR3 is TGTGCCAGCAGCTTGACGGGTAGCACAGATACGCAGTATTTT.

V is TRBV29-1 and J is TRBJ1-4; possibly TRBD1 for D (5 bases). Germline CDR1 SQVTM, CDR2 ANQGSEA. The V and J ends lost 7 bases and 5 bases respectively, with 17 bases between them. The CDR3 has 14 residues. CDR3 coding DNA: TGCAGCGGGGGGGATTCGGGGCAAAATGAAAAACTGTTTTTT. Translated, it gives CSGGDSGQNEKLFF.

V is TRBV2 and J is TRBJ2-2; TRBD1 might be the D (5 bases). The CDR3 loop spans 14 amino acids. The V and J ends lost 6 bases and 1 base respectively, with 9 bases between them. Germline assignment: CDR1 SNHLY and CDR2 FYNNEI. The CDR3 DNA reads TGTGCCAGCAGCTGGGGCCAGAACACCGGGGAGCTGTTTTTT. Translating gives CASSWGQNTGELFF.

This rearrangement joins TRBV7-9 to TRBJ2-2, with a weak D call TRBD2 (5 bases). The CDR3 covers 15 residues. Germline CDR1 reads SEHNR; CDR2 reads FQNEAQ (reference sequence). V lost 3 bases to trimming and J lost 0 bases, with 8 bases between them. CDR3 in amino acids: CASSFLRANTGELFF. Here the CDR3 DNA reads TGTGCCAGCAGCTTTCTGCGGGCGAACACCGGGGAGCTGTTTTTT.

The chain carries TRBV29-1 and TRBJ1-1; D perhaps matches TRBD1 (5 bases). In germline, CDR1 is SQVTM, CDR2 ANQGSEA. The V gene lost 6 bases and the J gene lost 1 base, with 12 bases spanning the gap. This CDR3 comprises 13 residues. The CDR3 nucleotides are TGCAGCGTCCTTGACGGGGGGAACACTGAAGCTTTCTTT. Protein product: CSVLDGGNTEAFF.

The V gene is TRBV25-1, the J gene TRBJ2-5, with D possibly TRBD2 on 5 matching bases. V lost 5 bases and J lost 2, with 15 bases in between. Germline lookup yields CDR1 MGHDK and CDR2 SYGVNS. The CDR3 totals 15 residues. Here the CDR3 DNA reads TGTGCCAGCAGTCCCCGGGAAGGGTTACAAGAGACCCAGTACTTC. It is translated as CASSPREGLQETQYF.

In DNA, the CDR3 is TGTGCCACCAGCAGGGATTGGGGACAGGCAAATTCACCCCTCCACTTT. This gives the protein CATSRDWGQANSPLHF. J is TRBJ1-6 and V is TRBV15, with TRBD1 identical over 8 bases. The CDR3 sequence is 16 residues long. The V and J ends lost 3 bases and 7 bases, in that order; junction bases with no gene match: 8. Germline V gene lookup returns CDR1 LNHNV and CDR2 YYDKDF (reference sequence).